The 8 T cell receptor beta chains presented below share a single source sample, sequenced in a study of OX40 agonist ivuxolimab in advanced cancers. Some clones are missing from TCRdb's copy, which holds only in-frame ones; the method was immunoSEQ multiplex PCR. Of some 74,000 clones in the sample, around 90% were seen once. The input for sequencing was CD4+ or CD8+ T cells sorted from blood, taken in a trial of the OX40 agonist ivuxolimab. Receptor source: an adult with an advanced solid tumor such as melanoma, head and neck, liver or kidney cancer.

V usage is TRBV6-5 and J usage is TRBJ1-1, with 7 bases lining up with TRBD1. Germline V gene lookup returns CDR1 MNHEY and CDR2 SVGAGI. V trimming: 5 bases; J trimming: 9 bases; junction bases outside the gene matches: 12. The CDR3 runs 14 residues. The CDR3 region has the DNA TGTGCCAGCAGTCCCCCCGGCCAGACAGGGAAAGCTTTCTTT. The encoded protein is CASSPPGQTGKAFF.

The chain has TRBV10-3 and TRBJ1-2, with D hard to call. CDR1 and CDR2 from the germline V gene are ENHRY and SYGVKD. This CDR3 comprises 12 residues. With 4 bases removed from V and 4 bases from J, the gap between germline ends came to 7 bases. The CDR3 loop reads CAISADSYGYTF. DNA for the CDR3: TGTGCCATCAGTGCAGATTCCTATGGCTACACCTTC.

This clone was counted once. The genes are TRBV19 and TRBJ1-4; TRBD1 aligns across 7 bases. With 4 bases clipped from V and 6 bases from J, the junction kept 8 bases outside the gene matches. This CDR3 is built from 15 residues. CDR1 and CDR2 (germline): LNHDA, SQIVND (reference sequence). The CDR3 here is CASSTSGGSHEKLFF. Here the CDR3 DNA reads TGTGCCAGTAGTACGTCAGGGGGTTCGCATGAAAAACTGTTTTTT.

The rearrangement uses TRBV5-6 and TRBJ2-1; 10 bases line up with TRBD1. The trim removed 5 bases at V and 5 bases at J, leaving 19 bases unmatched. Germline lookup yields CDR1 SGHDT and CDR2 YYEEEE. This CDR3 is 19 amino acids long. The CDR3: CASRYYRDRGNFGNNEQFF. CDR3 sequence (DNA): TGTGCCAGCAGGTACTACCGGGACAGGGGTAATTTTGGGAACAATGAGCAGTTCTTC. Full variable domain (rest looked up from reference TRBV5-6 and TRBJ2-1): DAGVTQSPTHLIKTRGQQVTLRCSPKSGHDTVSWYQQALGQGPQFIFQYYEEEERQRGNFPDRFSGHQFPNYSSELNVNALLLGDSALYLCASRYYRDRGNFGNNEQFFGPGTRLTVL.

V gene TRBV2 combines with J gene TRBJ1-4; 9 positions agree with TRBD1. CDR1 is SNHLY, CDR2 FYNNEI, per germline. With 7 bases clipped from V and 4 bases from J, the junction kept 7 bases outside the gene matches. CDR3 size: 15 residues. This chain's CDR3 is CASNIQGAVNEKLFF. In DNA, the CDR3 is TGTGCCAGCAATATACAGGGGGCCGTTAATGAAAAACTGTTTTTT. The variable domain in full, completed from reference TRBV2 and TRBJ1-4, reads EPEVTQTPSHQVTQMGQEVILRCVPISNHLYFYWYRQILGQKVEFLVSFYNNEISEKSEIFDDQFSVERPDGSNFTLKIRSTKLEDSAMYFCASNIQGAVNEKLFFGSGTQLSVL.

The rearrangement uses TRBV30 and TRBJ2-2; 7 bases line up with TRBD1. The CDR3 contains 13 residues. V lost 2 bases to trimming and J lost 7 bases; unmatched junction nucleotides: 4. Germline V lookup: CDR1 GTSNPN, CDR2 SVGIG (reference sequence). The CDR3 region is CAWSRGQGGELFF. Here the CDR3 DNA reads TGTGCCTGGAGTAGGGGGCAGGGCGGGGAGCTGTTTTTT.

This rearrangement joins TRBV6-6 to TRBJ1-2; the match to TRBD1 covers 8 bases. Germline values: CDR1 MNHNY, CDR2 SVGAGI (reference sequence). V lost 5 bases to trimming and J lost 3 bases; unmatched junction nucleotides: 2. The CDR3 spans 13 residues. The chain's CDR3 is CASSQGADYGYTF. The DNA of the CDR3 is TGTGCCAGCAGTCAGGGGGCCGACTATGGCTACACCTTC.

This clone was found once. The CDR3 sequence is CASSSADTGELFF. The CDR3 DNA sequence: TGCGCCAGCAGTTCGGCGGACACCGGGGAGCTGTTTTTT. The V and J genes are TRBV5-1 and TRBJ2-2; the D is unclear. Germline CDR1 reads SGHRS; CDR2 reads YFSETQ. V was shortened by 5 bases and J by 3 bases, with 8 bases between the two germline ends. CDR3 size: 13 residues.